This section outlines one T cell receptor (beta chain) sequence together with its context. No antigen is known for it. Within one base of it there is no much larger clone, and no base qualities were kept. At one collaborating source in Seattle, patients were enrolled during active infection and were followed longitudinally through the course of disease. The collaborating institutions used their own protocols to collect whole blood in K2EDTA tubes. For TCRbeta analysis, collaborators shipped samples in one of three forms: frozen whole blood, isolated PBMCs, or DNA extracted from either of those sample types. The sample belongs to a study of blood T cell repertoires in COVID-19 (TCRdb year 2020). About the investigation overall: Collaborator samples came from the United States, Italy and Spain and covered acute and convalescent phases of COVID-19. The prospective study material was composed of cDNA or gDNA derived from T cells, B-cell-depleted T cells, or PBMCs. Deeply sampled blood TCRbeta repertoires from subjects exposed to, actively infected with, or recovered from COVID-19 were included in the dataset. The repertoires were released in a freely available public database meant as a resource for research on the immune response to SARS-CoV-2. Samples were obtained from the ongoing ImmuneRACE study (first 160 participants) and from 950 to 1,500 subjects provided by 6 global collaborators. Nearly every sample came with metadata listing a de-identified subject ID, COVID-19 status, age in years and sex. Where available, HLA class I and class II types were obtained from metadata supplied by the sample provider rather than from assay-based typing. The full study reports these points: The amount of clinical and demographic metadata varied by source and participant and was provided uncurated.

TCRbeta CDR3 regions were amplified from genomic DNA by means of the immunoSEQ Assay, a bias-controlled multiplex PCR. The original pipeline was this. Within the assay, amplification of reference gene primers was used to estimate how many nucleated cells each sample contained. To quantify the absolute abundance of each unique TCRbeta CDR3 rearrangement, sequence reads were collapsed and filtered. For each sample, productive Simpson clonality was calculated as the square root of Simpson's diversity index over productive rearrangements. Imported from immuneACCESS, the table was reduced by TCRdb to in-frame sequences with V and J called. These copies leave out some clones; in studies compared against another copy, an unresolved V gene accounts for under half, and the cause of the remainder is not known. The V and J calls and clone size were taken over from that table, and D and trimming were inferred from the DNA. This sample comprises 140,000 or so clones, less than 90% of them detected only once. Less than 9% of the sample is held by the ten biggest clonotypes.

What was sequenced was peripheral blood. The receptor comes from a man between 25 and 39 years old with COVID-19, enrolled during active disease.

The CDR3 region has the sequence CASSLYGDRGSHEQFF. The nucleotide sequence is given as TGTGCCAGCAGTTTATACGGGGACAGGGGGTCCCATGAGCAGTTCTTC. This chain is built from TRBV28 and TRBJ2-1, and 11 bases in between align with TRBD1. CDR1 and CDR2 (MDHEN, SYDVKM) derive from the germline V gene. The CDR3 holds 16 amino acids from the cysteine to the phenylalanine. The entry retains the CDR3 DNA only, 48 bases that are in frame from base 1. Unmatched junction bases come to 7, with V trimmed by 1 base and J by 8 bases.